The following is a T cell receptor beta chain sequence with its context. Only in-frame clones appear in the TCRdb table, and some are missing; sequencing was by immunoSEQ multiplex PCR. Of roughly 70,000 clones in the sample, under 98% were seen once. The CDR3 has 15 residues. Per germline, CDR1 MDHEN and CDR2 SYDVKM. The V and J ends lost 5 bases and 4 bases, in that order; junction bases with no gene match: 3. This specimen belongs to a study of technical replicates of blood from a few donors. Specimen: T cells isolated from PBMCs. The chain joins TRBV28 to TRBJ2-5, with 14 bases matching TRBD2. The TCR originated in a human donor in good health. The CDR3 DNA follows: TGTGCCAGCAGTGGGACTAGCGGGAGTGGAGAGACCCAGTACTTC. Translation gives CASSGTSGSGETQYF.